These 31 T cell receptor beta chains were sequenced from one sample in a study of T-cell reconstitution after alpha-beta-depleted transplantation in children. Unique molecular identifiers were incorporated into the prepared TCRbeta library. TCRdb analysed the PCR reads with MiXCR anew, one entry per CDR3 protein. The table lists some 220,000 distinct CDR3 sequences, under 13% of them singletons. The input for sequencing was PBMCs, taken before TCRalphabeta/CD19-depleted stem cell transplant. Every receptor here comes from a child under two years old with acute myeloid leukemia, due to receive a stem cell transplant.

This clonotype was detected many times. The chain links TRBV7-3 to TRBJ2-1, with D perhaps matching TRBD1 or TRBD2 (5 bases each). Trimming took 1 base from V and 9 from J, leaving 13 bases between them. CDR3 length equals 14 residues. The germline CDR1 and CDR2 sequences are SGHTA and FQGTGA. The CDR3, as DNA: TGTGCCAGCAGCTTAAGCGAGGGGCCTTTTGAGCAGTTCTTC. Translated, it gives CASSLSEGPFEQFF.

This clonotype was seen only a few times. CDR3 sequence: CASSVQGGDYGYTF. CDR3 bases: TGTGCCAGCAGCGTACAGGGGGGGGACTATGGCTACACCTTC. The chain uses TRBV9 and TRBJ1-2, with 7 bases lining up with TRBD1. The CDR3 spans 14 residues. After removal of 1 base from V and 3 bases from J, the junction contained 3 bases not matched to a gene. CDR1 and CDR2 from the germline V gene are SGDLS and YYNGEE.

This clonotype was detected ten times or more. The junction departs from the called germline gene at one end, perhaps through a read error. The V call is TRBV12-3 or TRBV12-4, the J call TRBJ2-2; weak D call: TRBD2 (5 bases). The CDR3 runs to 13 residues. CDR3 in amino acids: CASSLGSTGELFF. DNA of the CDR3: TGTGCCAGCAGCTTAGGGAGCACCGGGGAGCTGTTTTTT.

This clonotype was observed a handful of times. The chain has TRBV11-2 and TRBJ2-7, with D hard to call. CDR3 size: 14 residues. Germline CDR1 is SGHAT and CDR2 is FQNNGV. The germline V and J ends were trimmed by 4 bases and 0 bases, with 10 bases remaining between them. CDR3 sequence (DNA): TGTGCCAGCAGCTCGCTGGACCGCTCCTACGAGCAGTACTTC. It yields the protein CASSSLDRSYEQYF.

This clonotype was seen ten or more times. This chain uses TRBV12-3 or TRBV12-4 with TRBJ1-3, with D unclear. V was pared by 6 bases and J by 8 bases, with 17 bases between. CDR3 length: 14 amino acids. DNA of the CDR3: TGTGCCAGCAGACTAGGACCCCTCTGGGACACCATATATTTT. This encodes CASRLGPLWDTIYF.

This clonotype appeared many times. For the CDR3, the DNA is TGCAGTGCTCCATTAGTAAGGAGCACAGATACGCAGTATTTT. It specifies CSAPLVRSTDTQYF. This sequence joins TRBV20-1 and TRBJ2-3; D unresolved. The CDR3 runs to 14 residues. Germline CDR1 DFQATT, CDR2 SNEGSKA (reference sequence). Trimming shortened V by 5 bases and J by 0 bases, and 12 bases separated the two germline ends.

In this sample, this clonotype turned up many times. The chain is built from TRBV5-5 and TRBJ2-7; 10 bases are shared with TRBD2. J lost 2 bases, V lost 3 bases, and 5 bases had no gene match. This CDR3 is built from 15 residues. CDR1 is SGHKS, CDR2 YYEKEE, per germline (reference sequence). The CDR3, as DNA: TGTGCCAGCAGCTCGCTAGCGGGAGTTACCTACGAGCAGTACTTC. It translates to CASSSLAGVTYEQYF.

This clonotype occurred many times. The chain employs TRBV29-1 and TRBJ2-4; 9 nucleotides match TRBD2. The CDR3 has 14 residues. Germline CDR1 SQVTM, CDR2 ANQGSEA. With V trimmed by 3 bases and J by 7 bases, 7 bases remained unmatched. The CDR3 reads CSVEAGGPRNIQYF. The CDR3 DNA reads TGCAGCGTTGAGGCGGGAGGGCCGAGGAACATTCAGTACTTC.

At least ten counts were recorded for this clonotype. The CDR3 loop reads CASSPTAVWQPQHF. The CDR3 region has the DNA TGTGCCAGCAGCCCTACGGCTGTATGGCAGCCCCAGCATTTT. This sequence joins TRBV6-2 or TRBV6-3 and TRBJ1-5; no clear D. This CDR3 region has 14 residues. CDR1 and CDR2 (germline): MNHEY, SVGEGT. V lost 6 bases to trimming and J lost 7 bases, with 16 bases between them.

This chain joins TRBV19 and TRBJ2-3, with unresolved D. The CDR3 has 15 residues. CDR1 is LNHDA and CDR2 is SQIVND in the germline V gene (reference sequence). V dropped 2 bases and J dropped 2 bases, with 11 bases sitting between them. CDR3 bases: TGTGCCAGTAGTATAAGCACATACCCCACAGATACGCAGTATTTT. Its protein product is CASSISTYPTDTQYF.

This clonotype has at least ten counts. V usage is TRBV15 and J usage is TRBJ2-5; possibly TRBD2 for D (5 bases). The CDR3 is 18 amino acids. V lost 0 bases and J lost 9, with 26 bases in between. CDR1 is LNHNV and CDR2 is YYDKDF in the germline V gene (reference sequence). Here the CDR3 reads CATSRDRSLILGPQAQYF. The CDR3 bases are TGTGCCACCAGCAGAGATCGTTCCCTCATACTAGGGCCGCAGGCCCAGTACTTC.

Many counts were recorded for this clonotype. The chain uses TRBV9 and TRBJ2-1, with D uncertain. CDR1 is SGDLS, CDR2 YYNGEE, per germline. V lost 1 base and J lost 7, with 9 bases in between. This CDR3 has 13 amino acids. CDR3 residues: CASSVYGKNEQFF. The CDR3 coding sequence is TGTGCCAGCAGCGTATATGGGAAGAATGAGCAGTTCTTC.

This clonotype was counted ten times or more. This chain's CDR3 is CATSEAGGNYGYTF. The CDR3 coding sequence is TGTGCCACCAGTGAGGCCGGAGGGAACTATGGCTACACCTTC. This sequence joins TRBV24-1 and TRBJ1-2; D not certain. CDR1 KGHDR and CDR2 SFDVKD come from the germline V gene. The CDR3 totals 14 residues. The V gene lost 4 bases and the J gene lost 2 bases, with 10 bases spanning the gap.

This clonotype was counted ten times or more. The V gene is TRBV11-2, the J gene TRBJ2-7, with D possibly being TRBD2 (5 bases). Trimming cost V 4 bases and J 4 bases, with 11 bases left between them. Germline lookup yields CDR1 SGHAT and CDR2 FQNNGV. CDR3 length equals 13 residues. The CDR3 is CASSSTNLYEQYF. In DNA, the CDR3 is TGTGCCAGCAGCTCGACTAATCTGTACGAGCAGTACTTC. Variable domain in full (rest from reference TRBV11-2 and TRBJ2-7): EAGVAQSPRYKIIEKRQSVAFWCNPISGHATLYWYQQILGQGPKLLIQFQNNGVVDDSQLPKDRFSAERLKGVDSTLKIQPAKLEDSAVYLCASSSTNLYEQYFGPGTRLTVT.

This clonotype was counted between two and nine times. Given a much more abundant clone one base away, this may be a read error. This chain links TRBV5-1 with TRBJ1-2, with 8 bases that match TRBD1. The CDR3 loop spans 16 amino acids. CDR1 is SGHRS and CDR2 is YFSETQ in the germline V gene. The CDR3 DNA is TGCGCCAGCAGCTGGGACAGGCTTGCTGATAACTATGGCGACACCTTC. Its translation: CASSWDRLADNYGDTF. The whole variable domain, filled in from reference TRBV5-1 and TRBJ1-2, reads KAGVTQTPRYLIKTRGQQVTLSCSPISGHRSVSWYQQTPGQGLQFLFEYFSETQRNKGNFPGRFSGRQFSNSRSEMNVSTLELGDSALYLCASSWDRLADNYGDTFGSGTRLTVV.

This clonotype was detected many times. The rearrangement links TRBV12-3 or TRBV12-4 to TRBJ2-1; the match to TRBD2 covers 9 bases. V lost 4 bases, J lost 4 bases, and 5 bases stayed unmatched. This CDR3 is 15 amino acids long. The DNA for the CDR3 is TGTGCCAGCAGTTCGACTAGCGGTGCGTACAATGAGCAGTTCTTC. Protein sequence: CASSSTSGAYNEQFF.

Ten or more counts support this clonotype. CDR3 loop: CSVEGAGGSSQQFF. CDR3 DNA sequence: TGCAGCGTTGAAGGAGCGGGGGGCTCCAGTCAACAGTTCTTC. The J gene is TRBJ2-1, the V gene TRBV29-1, with TRBD2 matching 9 bases. In germline, CDR1 is SQVTM, CDR2 ANQGSEA. After removal of 1 base from V and 13 bases from J, the junction contained 11 bases not matched to a gene. The CDR3 loop spans 14 amino acids.

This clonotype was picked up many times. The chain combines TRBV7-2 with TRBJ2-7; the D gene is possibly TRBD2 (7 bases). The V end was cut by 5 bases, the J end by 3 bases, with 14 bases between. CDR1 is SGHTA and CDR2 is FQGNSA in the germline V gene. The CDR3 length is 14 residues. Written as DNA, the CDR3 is TGTGCCAGCAGCAAGGGGGGGAAGGACTACGAGCAGTACTTC. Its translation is CASSKGGKDYEQYF.

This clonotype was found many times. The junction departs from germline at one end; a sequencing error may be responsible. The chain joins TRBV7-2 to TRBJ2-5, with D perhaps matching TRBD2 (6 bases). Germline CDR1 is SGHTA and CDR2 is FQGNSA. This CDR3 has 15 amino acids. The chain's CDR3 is CASSLAPPLQETQYF. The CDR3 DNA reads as TGTGCCAGCAGCCTAGCGCCCCCTCTTCAAGAGACCCAGTACTTC.

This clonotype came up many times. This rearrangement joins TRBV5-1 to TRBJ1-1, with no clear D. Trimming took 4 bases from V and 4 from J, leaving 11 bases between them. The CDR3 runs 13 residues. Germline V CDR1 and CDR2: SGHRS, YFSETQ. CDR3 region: CASSGPSSTEAFF. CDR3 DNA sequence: TGCGCCAGCAGCGGACCGTCAAGCACTGAAGCTTTCTTT.

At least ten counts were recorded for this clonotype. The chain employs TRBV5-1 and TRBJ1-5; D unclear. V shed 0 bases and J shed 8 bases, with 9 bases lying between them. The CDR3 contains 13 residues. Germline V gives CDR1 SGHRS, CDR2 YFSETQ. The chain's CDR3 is CASSLDLTEPQHF. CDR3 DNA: TGCGCCAGCAGCTTGGACCTCACGGAGCCCCAGCATTTT. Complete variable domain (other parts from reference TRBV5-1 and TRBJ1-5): KAGVTQTPRYLIKTRGQQVTLSCSPISGHRSVSWYQQTPGQGLQFLFEYFSETQRNKGNFPGRFSGRQFSNSRSEMNVSTLELGDSALYLCASSLDLTEPQHFGDGTRLSIL.

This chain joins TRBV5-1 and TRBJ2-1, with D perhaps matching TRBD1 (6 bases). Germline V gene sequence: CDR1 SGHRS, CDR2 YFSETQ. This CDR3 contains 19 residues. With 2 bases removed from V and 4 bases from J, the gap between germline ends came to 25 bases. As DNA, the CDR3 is TGCGCCAGCAGCTTTCCACTCCATAAACAGGGTGAAGGGTACAATGAGCAGTTCTTC. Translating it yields CASSFPLHKQGEGYNEQFF.

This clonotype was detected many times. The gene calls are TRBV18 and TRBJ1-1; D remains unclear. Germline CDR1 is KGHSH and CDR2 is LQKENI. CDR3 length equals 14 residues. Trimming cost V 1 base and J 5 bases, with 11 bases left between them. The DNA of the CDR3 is TGTGCCAGCTCACCACTAAAGGGTTGGACTGAAGCTTTCTTT. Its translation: CASSPLKGWTEAFF.

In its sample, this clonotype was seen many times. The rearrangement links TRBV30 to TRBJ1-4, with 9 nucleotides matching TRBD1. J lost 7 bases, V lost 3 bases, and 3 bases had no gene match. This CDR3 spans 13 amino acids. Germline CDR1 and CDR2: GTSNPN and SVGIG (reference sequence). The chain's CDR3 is CAWRGTGTEKLFF. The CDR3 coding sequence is TGTGCCTGGAGGGGGACAGGGACTGAAAAACTGTTTTTT.

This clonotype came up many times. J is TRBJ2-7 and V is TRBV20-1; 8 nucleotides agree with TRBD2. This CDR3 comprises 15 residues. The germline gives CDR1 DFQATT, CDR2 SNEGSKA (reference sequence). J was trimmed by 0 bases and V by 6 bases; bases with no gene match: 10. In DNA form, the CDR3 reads TGCAGTGCCCGAGGGACGGGAGGGGCCTCCTACGAGCAGTACTTC. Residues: CSARGTGGASYEQYF.

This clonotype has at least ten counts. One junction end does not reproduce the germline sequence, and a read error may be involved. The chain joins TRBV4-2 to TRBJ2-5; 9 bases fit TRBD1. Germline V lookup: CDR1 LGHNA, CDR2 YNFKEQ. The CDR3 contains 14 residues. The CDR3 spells CASSQAGTGMALSF. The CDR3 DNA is TGTGCCAGCAGCCAAGCCGGGACAGGGATGGCCCTGAGCTTC.

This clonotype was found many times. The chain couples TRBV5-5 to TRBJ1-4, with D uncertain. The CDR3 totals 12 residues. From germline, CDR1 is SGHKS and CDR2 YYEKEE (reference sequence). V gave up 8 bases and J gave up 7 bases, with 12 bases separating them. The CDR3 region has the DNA TGTGCCAGTGACAACGGCCTTGAAAAACTGTTTTTT. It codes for CASDNGLEKLFF. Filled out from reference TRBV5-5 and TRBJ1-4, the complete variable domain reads DAGVTQSPTHLIKTRGQQVTLRCSPISGHKSVSWYQQVLGQGPQFIFQYYEKEERGRGNFPDRFSARQFPNYSSELNVNALLLGDSALYLCASDNGLEKLFFGSGTQLSVL.

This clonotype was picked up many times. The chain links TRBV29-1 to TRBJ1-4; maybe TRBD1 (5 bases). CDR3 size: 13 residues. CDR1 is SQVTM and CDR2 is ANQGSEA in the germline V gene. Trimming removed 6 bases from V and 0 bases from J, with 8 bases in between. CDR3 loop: CSVDRATNEKLFF. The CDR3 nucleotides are TGCAGCGTAGACAGAGCAACTAATGAAAAACTGTTTTTT. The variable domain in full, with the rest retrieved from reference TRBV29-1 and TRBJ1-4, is SAVISQKPSRDICQRGTSLTIQCQVDSQVTMMFWYRQQPGQSLTLIATANQGSEATYESGFVIDKFPISRPNLTFSTLTVSNMSPEDSSIYLCSVDRATNEKLFFGSGTQLSVL.

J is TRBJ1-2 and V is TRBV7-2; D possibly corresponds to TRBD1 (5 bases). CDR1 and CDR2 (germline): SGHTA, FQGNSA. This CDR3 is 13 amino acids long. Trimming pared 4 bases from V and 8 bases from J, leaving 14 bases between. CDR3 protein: CASSSGPLGGYTF. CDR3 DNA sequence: TGTGCCAGCAGCTCGGGACCCCTGGGGGGCTACACCTTC.

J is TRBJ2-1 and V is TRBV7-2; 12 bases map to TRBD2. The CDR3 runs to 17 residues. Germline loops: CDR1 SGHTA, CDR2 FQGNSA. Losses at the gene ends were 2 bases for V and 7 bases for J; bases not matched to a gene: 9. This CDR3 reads CASSLSLAGGGGNEQFF. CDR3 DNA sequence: TGTGCCAGCAGCTTATCACTAGCGGGAGGTGGAGGAAATGAGCAGTTCTTC.

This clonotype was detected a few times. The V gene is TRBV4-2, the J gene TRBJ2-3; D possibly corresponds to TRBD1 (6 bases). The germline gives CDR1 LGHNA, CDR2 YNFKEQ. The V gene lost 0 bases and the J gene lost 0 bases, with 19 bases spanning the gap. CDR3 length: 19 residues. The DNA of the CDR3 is TGTGCCAGCAGCCAAGATCTAGTTGCAGGGGCGGGTAGCACAGATACGCAGTATTTT. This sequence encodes CASSQDLVAGAGSTDTQYF.